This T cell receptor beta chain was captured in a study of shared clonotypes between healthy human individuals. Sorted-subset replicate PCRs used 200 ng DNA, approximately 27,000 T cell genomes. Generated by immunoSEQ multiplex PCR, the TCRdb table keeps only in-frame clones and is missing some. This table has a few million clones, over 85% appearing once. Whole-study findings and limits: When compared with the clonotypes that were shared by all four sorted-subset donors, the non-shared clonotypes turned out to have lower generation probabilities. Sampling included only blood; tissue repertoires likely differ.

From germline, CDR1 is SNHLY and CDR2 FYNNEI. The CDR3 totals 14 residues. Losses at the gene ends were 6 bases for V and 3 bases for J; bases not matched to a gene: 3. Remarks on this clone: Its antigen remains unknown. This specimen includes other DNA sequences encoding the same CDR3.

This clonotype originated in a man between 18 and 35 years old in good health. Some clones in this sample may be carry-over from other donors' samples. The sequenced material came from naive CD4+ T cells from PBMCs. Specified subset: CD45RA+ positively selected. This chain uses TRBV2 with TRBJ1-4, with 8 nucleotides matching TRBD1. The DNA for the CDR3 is TGTGCCAGCAGGAAGGACAGGGCTAATGAAAAACTGTTTTTT. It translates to CASRKDRANEKLFF.